The 2 T cell receptor beta chains below come from one sample, sequenced in a study of beta chain features in type 1 diabetes. The whole isolated RNA underwent reverse transcription, so sequencing captured expressed TCRB transcripts. This table comes from immunoSEQ multiplex PCR, and its TCRdb copy is limited to in-frame clones, with some not included. This table has around 180,000 clones, 6% to 9% appearing once. These TCRs' antigens remain unknown. Study outcomes and limitations: Among patients with Type 1 diabetes, TCRB CDR3s were moderately but significantly shorter in every one of the four CD4+ subsets.

Source material: central memory CD4+ T cells from blood. These receptors were collected from a man younger than 35 with type 1 diabetes.

This clone occurred a few times. The chain has TRBV28 and TRBJ1-2; possible D gene TRBD1, 5 bases. The CDR3 consists of 13 residues. With 3 bases removed from V and 8 bases from J, the gap between germline ends came to 13 bases. CDR1 is MDHEN and CDR2 is SYDVKM in the germline V gene. The CDR3 protein is CASSLNRRGGYTF. Here the CDR3 DNA reads TGTGCCAGCAGTTTGAACAGGCGGGGGGGCTACACCTTC.

Turning to this clone: Other nucleotide sequences in the sample specify the same CDR3. The chain joins TRBV7-8 to TRBJ2-1; 8 bases fit TRBD2. The CDR3 loop spans 17 amino acids. Per the germline V gene, CDR1 is SGHVS and CDR2 is FQNEAQ. J gave up 0 bases and V 1 base, and 5 bases lay outside the gene matches. The CDR3 DNA reads as TGTGCCAGCAGCTTAGGGGGGGCGGGGGGCTCCTACAATGAGCAGTTCTTC. Translating it yields CASSLGGAGGSYNEQFF.